This T cell receptor (beta chain) was captured by sequencing in a study of blood T cells in healthy people across ages. Study-wide results and caveats: Roughly linear age-related decline in beta diversity appeared, significant by age 40.

With a J-beta primer mix and a sample-barcoded 5' primer, a second PCR ran about 7 to 11 cycles. Via MiXCR, TCRdb re-called the 5' RACE reads, giving one row per CDR3 protein. This table holds 800,000 to 1,000,000 distinct CDR3 sequences, 45% to 50% found once. This clonotype was observed a handful of times. Its antigen is not identified. V was cut by 4 bases and J by 6 bases, with 8 bases left in between. The CDR3 length is 12 residues. Looked up from germline, CDR1 is KGHDR and CDR2 is SFDVKD. The specimen was blood. The source is a man younger than 45 in good health. This chain joins TRBV24-1 and TRBJ1-2, with no clear D. The CDR3 DNA reads TGTGCCACCAGTGAAAGAGGGAATGGCTACACCTTC. It yields the protein CATSERGNGYTF.